One and the same sample provided the 17 T cell receptor beta chains below, sequenced in a study of shared clonotypes between healthy human individuals. TCRdb's copy holds only in-frame clones and misses some; the assay was immunoSEQ multiplex PCR. Among around 2,000,000 clones listed, about 92% were seen once. CD45RO-negative cells were positively selected for CCR7, leaving out terminally differentiated effector memory CD45RA+ cells. Source material: naive CD8+ T cells from PBMCs. The source is a man younger than 30 in good health. Some clones in this sample may be carry-over from other donors' samples.

The J gene is TRBJ1-5, the V gene TRBV28, with D perhaps matching TRBD1 (5 bases). Per the germline V gene, CDR1 is MDHEN and CDR2 is SYDVKM. Trimming removed 3 bases at V and 1 base at J, with 7 bases between. The CDR3 has 14 residues. DNA for the CDR3: TGTGCCAGCAGTTTCCGACAGAGCAATCAGCCCCAGCATTTT. It codes for CASSFRQSNQPQHF.

V gene TRBV11-3 combines with J gene TRBJ2-3, with 7 bases aligning to TRBD2. The CDR3 spans 17 residues. J gave up 4 bases and V 4 bases, and 14 bases lay outside the gene matches. From germline, CDR1 is SGHNT and CDR2 YENEEA. The CDR3 here is CASSSAPGGSGADTQYF. CDR3 bases: TGTGCCAGCAGCTCTGCCCCCGGGGGGAGTGGAGCAGATACGCAGTATTTT.

The J gene is TRBJ2-7, the V gene TRBV27; 9 bases match TRBD2. The CDR3 extends over 16 amino acids. Germline loops: CDR1 MNHEY, CDR2 SMNVEV (reference sequence). The V and J ends lost 3 bases and 7 bases, in that order; junction bases with no gene match: 13. The CDR3 sequence is CASSLPLGAGGGEQYF. The CDR3 bases are TGTGCCAGCAGTTTGCCCCTTGGAGCGGGAGGTGGAGAGCAGTACTTC.

The gene calls are TRBV6-1 and TRBJ1-5; tentatively, D is TRBD1 (5 bases). Trimming stripped 3 bases from V and 3 bases from J, with 12 bases between. The CDR3 extends over 15 amino acids. Germline assignment: CDR1 MNHNS and CDR2 SASEGT. The CDR3 DNA sequence: TGTGCCAGCAGTGACAAGGGGCGGATCAATCAGCCCCAGCATTTT. Residues: CASSDKGRINQPQHF.

The chain links TRBV5-6 to TRBJ2-2; maybe TRBD2 (5 bases). CDR3 length equals 14 residues. The V end was cut by 3 bases, the J end by 10 bases, with 16 bases between. Germline CDR1 SGHDT, CDR2 YYEEEE. The CDR3: CASSSSWVREELFF. The CDR3 DNA follows: TGTGCCAGCAGCTCCAGCTGGGTACGGGAGGAGCTGTTTTTT.

This chain joins TRBV2 and TRBJ2-1; no definite D call. V was trimmed by 5 bases and J by 15 bases, leaving 17 bases between them. The germline V gene encodes CDR1 SNHLY and CDR2 FYNNEI. The CDR3 spans 12 residues. The CDR3 region is CASSSDTWAGFF. CDR3 DNA sequence: TGTGCCAGCAGTTCCGATACCTGGGCCGGGTTCTTC.

The rearrangement uses TRBV7-8 and TRBJ2-7; a possible D gene is TRBD1 (6 bases). This CDR3 comprises 16 residues. Trimming took 5 bases from V and 4 from J, leaving 21 bases between them. In germline, CDR1 is SGHVS, CDR2 FQNEAQ. The CDR3 is CASSPHPRQVGYEQYF. CDR3 in DNA: TGTGCCAGCAGCCCCCATCCCAGACAGGTGGGTTACGAGCAGTACTTC. The full variable domain, rest sourced from reference TRBV7-8 and TRBJ2-7, is GAGVSQSPRYKVAKRGQDVALRCDPISGHVSLFWYQQALGQGPEFLTYFQNEAQLDKSGLPSDRFFAERPEGSVSTLKIQRTQQEDSAVYLCASSPHPRQVGYEQYFGPGTRLTVT.

The chain uses TRBV4-2 and TRBJ2-7; 10 nucleotides match TRBD2. The germline CDR1 and CDR2 sequences are LGHNA and YNFKEQ. The CDR3 has 14 amino acids. V was clipped by 2 bases and J by 6 bases; unmatched bases: 4. CDR3 protein: CASSQLAGDGEQYF. DNA for the CDR3: TGTGCCAGCAGCCAACTAGCGGGAGACGGCGAGCAGTACTTC.

The gene calls are TRBV15 and TRBJ2-2; 8 bases align to TRBD2. CDR1 LNHNV and CDR2 YYDKDF come from the germline V gene (reference sequence). After removal of 1 base from V and 7 bases from J, the junction contained 14 bases not matched to a gene. The CDR3 runs to 18 residues. As DNA, the CDR3 is TGTGCCACCAGCAGAGCCCTTGAGGAGCGGGAGTCGGGCGGGGAGCTGTTTTTT. Translating it yields CATSRALEERESGGELFF. Based on the CDR3 plus reference TRBV15 and TRBJ2-2, the full variable domain is DAMVIQNPRYQVTQFGKPVTLSCSQTLNHNVMYWYQQKSSQAPKLLFHYYDKDFNNEADTPDNFQSRRPNTSFCFLDIRSPGLGDTAMYLCATSRALEERESGGELFFGEGSRLTVL.

The CDR3 bases are TGTGCCAGCAGCTCCAACAATCACTATGGCTACACCTTC. Translation: CASSSNNHYGYTF. The V call is TRBV7-9, the J call TRBJ1-2; D is ambiguous. Germline CDR1 and CDR2: SEHNR and FQNEAQ (reference sequence). This CDR3 is built from 13 residues. V dropped 4 bases and J dropped 3 bases, with 9 bases sitting between them.

Only one count was recorded for this clone. V and J are TRBV5-1 and TRBJ2-7; 10 bases are shared with TRBD2. J lost 7 bases, V lost 1 base, and 8 bases had no gene match. There are 15 residues in the CDR3. Looked up from germline, CDR1 is SGHRS and CDR2 is YFSETQ. CDR3 loop: CASSLRPSGSWEQYF. For the CDR3, the DNA is TGCGCCAGCAGCTTGAGGCCTAGCGGGAGTTGGGAGCAGTACTTC. Full variable domain (outside the CDR3, taken from reference TRBV5-1 and TRBJ2-7): KAGVTQTPRYLIKTRGQQVTLSCSPISGHRSVSWYQQTPGQGLQFLFEYFSETQRNKGNFPGRFSGRQFSNSRSEMNVSTLELGDSALYLCASSLRPSGSWEQYFGPGTRLTVT.

Turning to this clone: Distinct nucleotide sequences in the sample also encode this CDR3. V gene TRBV7-6 combines with J gene TRBJ1-1; unclear D gene. The CDR3 extends over 13 amino acids. Looked up from germline, CDR1 is SGHVS and CDR2 is FNYEAQ. Trimming took off 5 bases at V and 5 bases at J, with 12 bases between the two ends. In DNA, the CDR3 is TGTGCCAGCAGCCCGGGATTAGGAACTGAAGCTTTCTTT. This translates into CASSPGLGTEAFF.

This chain uses TRBV9 with TRBJ2-3, with unresolved D. CDR3 size: 12 residues. The V end was cut by 3 bases, the J end by 8 bases, with 10 bases between. Germline assignment: CDR1 SGDLS and CDR2 YYNGEE. This CDR3 is CASSEIVGTQYF. CDR3 coding DNA: TGTGCCAGCAGCGAGATAGTTGGTACGCAGTATTTT.

The rearrangement uses TRBV4-3 and TRBJ2-2; no reliable D call. This CDR3 has 16 residues. Germline V CDR1 and CDR2: LGHNA, YSLEER. With 4 bases removed from V and 6 bases from J, the gap between germline ends came to 18 bases. CDR3 loop: CASSPKIGVGSGELFF. DNA for the CDR3: TGCGCCAGCAGCCCAAAGATTGGGGTTGGTTCCGGGGAGCTGTTTTTT.

This rearrangement joins TRBV7-9 to TRBJ2-7; 8 nucleotides line up with TRBD2. This CDR3 is built from 14 residues. Trimming cost V 2 bases and J 6 bases; bases outside gene matches: 6. Germline CDR1 SEHNR, CDR2 FQNEAQ (reference sequence). The CDR3 nucleotides read TGTGCCAGCAGCTTAAAAAGCGGGGGCGGCGAGCAGTACTTC. Encoded protein: CASSLKSGGGEQYF.

As for this clone: Other DNA sequences in the sample encode the same CDR3. The V call is TRBV27, the J call TRBJ2-1, with D perhaps matching TRBD1 (6 bases). The CDR3 length is 15 residues. Trimming left V 2 bases short and J 2 bases short, with 10 bases between. Germline CDR1 and CDR2: MNHEY and SMNVEV (reference sequence). CDR3 region: CASSLLAGAYNEQFF. The CDR3 DNA is TGTGCCAGCAGTTTACTGGCAGGGGCCTACAATGAGCAGTTCTTC.

Concerning this clone: At the DNA level, this CDR3 is encoded by other sequences in the same sample as well. The chain combines TRBV7-9 with TRBJ2-2; no definite D call. The germline gives CDR1 SEHNR, CDR2 FQNEAQ (reference sequence). This CDR3 spans 13 amino acids. V lost 0 bases and J lost 6, with 5 bases in between. The CDR3 is CASSLAGSGELFF. The CDR3 nucleotides are TGTGCCAGCAGCTTAGCAGGGTCCGGGGAGCTGTTTTTT.